These T cell receptor beta chains were read from a single sample in a study of T cells in localized non-small cell lung cancer. Produced via immunoSEQ multiplex PCR; TCRdb's table is partial and in-frame only. In the table there are around 140,000 clones, about 90% of which are singletons. Material: peripheral blood, obtained before any cancer treatment. These receptors originate from a female donor older than 55 with stage I lung adenocarcinoma. Both conserved end residues are part of each CDR3. A D gene is named only where the DNA matches it firmly.

d_gene,j_gene,v_gene,CDR3nt,CDR3aa
.,TRBJ2-6,TRBV5-6,TGTGCCAGCAGCCCCAGGCCCTCTGGGGCCAACGTCCTGACTTTC,CASSPRPSGANVLTF
.,TRBJ2-7,TRBV19,TGTGCCAGTAGTGTCGCTTCTAGCCAATCCTACGAGCAGTACTTC,CASSVASSQSYEQYF
TRBD1,TRBJ1-2,TRBV4-1,TGCGCCAGCAGCCAAGGTGGTGGACAGGGGGTCGGCTACACCTTC,CASSQGGGQGVGYTF
.,TRBJ2-3,TRBV15,TGTGCCACCAGCATTGAACAGGGACTTTACACAGATACGCAGTATTTT,CATSIEQGLYTDTQYF
.,TRBJ2-7,TRBV5-1,TGCGCCAGCAGCTTGGGAGCCTTAAACTCCTACGAGCAGTACTTC,CASSLGALNSYEQYF
TRBD2,TRBJ2-1,TRBV5-6,TGTGCCAGCACCGTCTTCTACGCGGGAGGGTACAATGAGCAGTTCTTC,CASTVFYAGGYNEQFF
TRBD2,TRBJ2-3,TRBV5-4,TGTGCCAGCAGCTTGGGGGGACTAGCGGGGAGCGTGGGCACAGATACGCAGTATTTT,CASSLGGLAGSVGTDTQYF
.,TRBJ2-3,TRBV11-2,TGTGCCAGCAGCTTAGGACAGTCCACAGATACGCAGTATTTT,CASSLGQSTDTQYF
.,TRBJ2-1,TRBV19,TGTGCCAGTAGTAGAACCCTTTTTGCGAGCTCCTACAATGAGCAGTTCTTC,CASSRTLFASSYNEQFF
.,TRBJ1-4,TRBV5-1,TGCGCCAGCAGCTTGAGGCTTGATGAAAAACTGTTTTTT,CASSLRLDEKLFF
.,TRBJ1-2,TRBV30,TGTGCCTGGAGTATTGGGGGGTCCCTTTATGGCTACACCTTC,CAWSIGGSLYGYTF
TRBD1,TRBJ1-4,TRBV25-1,TGTGCCAGCAGTCCGAGACAGGGTCGGGGTGAAAAACTGTTTTTT,CASSPRQGRGEKLFF
.,TRBJ1-1,TRBV28,TGTGCCAGCAGCCCGAGGGGAGATATACTAACCACTGAAGCTTTCTTT,CASSPRGDILTTEAFF
.,TRBJ1-2,TRBV10-3,TGTGCCATCGCGGGGGGGAAGAACTATGGCTACACCTTC,CAIAGGKNYGYTF
.,TRBJ2-4,TRBV4-1,TGCGCCAGCAGCCCAGCTGGAGTTACCAAAAACATTCAGTACTTC,CASSPAGVTKNIQYF
TRBD2,TRBJ2-3,TRBV2,TGTGCCAGCACCCTACGTAGCGGGACAGATACGCAGTATTTT,CASTLRSGTDTQYF
.,TRBJ1-2,TRBV7-5,TGTGCCAGAAGCTTAGGGGGACGGAGTTATGGCTACACCTTC,CARSLGGRSYGYTF